Listed here are 17 T cell receptor beta chains from one sample, sequenced in a study of blood T cell repertoires in COVID-19. This table comes from immunoSEQ multiplex PCR, and its TCRdb copy is limited to in-frame clones, with some not included. This sample has about 61,000 clones, with 87% found just once. Sequences were obtained from peripheral blood. The receptor source for this set is an older man in a cohort sampled during active COVID-19.

V is TRBV20-1 and J is TRBJ1-3; D might be TRBD1 (5 bases). V gave up 3 bases and J gave up 2 bases, with 11 bases separating them. Germline CDR1 DFQATT, CDR2 SNEGSKA (reference sequence). The CDR3 totals 14 residues. The CDR3 DNA follows: TGCAGTGCTAGTTTGTCAGGGCCTGGAAACACCATATATTTT. Residues: CSASLSGPGNTIYF.

The chain combines TRBV30 with TRBJ2-6; D is possibly TRBD2 (5 bases). Trimming removed 4 bases from V and 0 bases from J, with 10 bases in between. The CDR3 covers 15 residues. The germline gives CDR1 GTSNPN, CDR2 SVGIG (reference sequence). The CDR3 spells CAWNLGSSGANVLTF. The CDR3 region has the DNA TGTGCCTGGAACCTAGGGAGCTCTGGGGCCAACGTCCTGACTTTC.

The DNA of the CDR3 is TGTGCCAGCTCACCTAATAGCGGGGCGGAGCAGTTCTTC. Its translation: CASSPNSGAEQFF. The genes are TRBV18 and TRBJ2-1, with 8 bases identical to TRBD2. The ends lost 3 bases at V and 10 bases at J; junction bases unmatched: 5. The CDR3 runs to 13 residues. CDR1 KGHSH and CDR2 LQKENI come from the germline V gene.

This clone is a singleton in its sample. The chain couples TRBV11-2 to TRBJ2-4; TRBD1 matches at 7 bases. V was clipped by 9 bases and J by 4 bases; unmatched bases: 0. In germline, CDR1 is SGHAT, CDR2 FQNNGV. The CDR3 runs 11 residues. The CDR3 loop is CARGQKNIQYF. DNA for the CDR3: TGTGCCAGGGGACAGAAAAACATTCAGTACTTC.

The chain joins TRBV18 to TRBJ2-7; TRBD2 agrees at 13 bases. There are 17 residues in the CDR3. CDR1 is KGHSH, CDR2 LQKENI, per germline. Trimming took 0 bases from V and 6 from J; bases not matched to a gene: 8. In DNA form, the CDR3 reads TGTGCCAGCTCACCACCGACTAGCGGGAGGCCCGGTACCGAGCAGTACTTC. Its translation: CASSPPTSGRPGTEQYF.

The chain carries TRBV15 and TRBJ2-7, with no clear D. The germline V gene encodes CDR1 LNHNV and CDR2 YYDKDF (reference sequence). V lost 0 bases to trimming and J lost 2 bases, with 11 bases between them. This CDR3 has 15 amino acids. The CDR3 DNA sequence: TGTGCCACCAGCAGAGAACGAGCGTACACCTACGAGCAGTACTTC. It specifies CATSRERAYTYEQYF.

The chain has TRBV11-2 and TRBJ2-7; 9 nucleotides align to TRBD1. The germline V gene has CDR1 SGHAT and CDR2 FQNNGV. Trimming cost V 5 bases and J 6 bases; bases outside gene matches: 5. The CDR3 totals 13 residues. The CDR3 loop reads CASSNDRGGEQYF. The CDR3 DNA sequence: TGTGCCAGCAGCAACGACAGGGGGGGCGAGCAGTACTTC.

This clone was seen a single time. CDR3 nucleotide sequence: TGTGCCAGCAGTATACGGGGTTTGGGGAGCCAAAACTATGGCTACACCTTC. Protein: CASSIRGLGSQNYGYTF. This chain joins TRBV2 and TRBJ1-2; no clear D gene. The germline V gene encodes CDR1 SNHLY and CDR2 FYNNEI. Trimming stripped 5 bases from V and 2 bases from J, with 21 bases between. This CDR3 has 17 amino acids.

The J gene is TRBJ2-7, the V gene TRBV11-2; 7 nucleotides line up with TRBD1. Germline loops: CDR1 SGHAT, CDR2 FQNNGV. V shed 5 bases and J 5 bases; nucleotides not matched to a gene: 9. This CDR3 region has 14 residues. The CDR3 sequence: CASSLPDRFDEQYF. The CDR3 region has the DNA TGTGCCAGCAGCCTACCGGACAGGTTCGACGAGCAGTACTTC.

The V call is TRBV7-2, the J call TRBJ1-3; 8 bases align to TRBD1. V lost 5 bases to trimming and J lost 5 bases; unmatched junction nucleotides: 8. CDR1 is SGHTA, CDR2 FQGNSA, per germline. This CDR3 is 15 amino acids long. The CDR3 region is CASSTGDRGRNTIYF. CDR3 nucleotide sequence: TGTGCCAGCAGCACCGGAGACAGGGGTAGAAACACCATATATTTT.

This clone was detected once. The chain employs TRBV23-1 and TRBJ1-5; D is perhaps TRBD1 (5 bases). TRBV23-1 is filed as an ORF, its function uncertain. The germline V and J ends were trimmed by 0 bases and 0 bases, with 9 bases remaining between them. The CDR3 has 16 residues. DNA of the CDR3: TGCGCCAGCAGTCAATCTGGAGGGGTTAGCAATCAGCCCCAGCATTTT. It is translated as CASSQSGGVSNQPQHF.

This rearrangement joins TRBV7-8 to TRBJ2-7; 7 bases fit TRBD1. V shed 5 bases, J shed 7 bases, and the junction held 5 bases outside the gene matches. Germline values: CDR1 SGHVS, CDR2 FQNEAQ. The CDR3 is 12 residues long. CDR3 in DNA: TGTGCCAGCAGCATGACAGGGATGGAGCAGTACTTC. Amino acids: CASSMTGMEQYF.

The chain uses TRBV5-4 and TRBJ2-6, with a possible D match to TRBD1 (6 bases). V lost 2 bases, J lost 1 base, and 13 bases lay in between. Germline CDR1 is SGHNT and CDR2 is YYREEE (reference sequence). The CDR3 contains 17 residues. CDR3 sequence: CASSFKTGLSGANVLTF. In DNA form, the CDR3 reads TGTGCCAGCAGCTTCAAGACAGGTTTGTCTGGGGCCAACGTCCTGACTTTC.

The CDR3 sequence is CASSRSSGRLTDTQYF. CDR3 nucleotides: TGTGCCAGCAGCCGGTCTAGCGGGAGGTTGACAGATACGCAGTATTTT. This chain uses TRBV5-4 with TRBJ2-3; 11 nucleotides align to TRBD2. Germline CDR1 SGHNT, CDR2 YYREEE (reference sequence). J was trimmed by 3 bases and V by 4 bases; bases with no gene match: 7. The CDR3 is 16 residues long.

This rearrangement joins TRBV7-3 to TRBJ2-5; weak D call: TRBD2 (6 bases). CDR1 is SGHTA, CDR2 FQGTGA, per germline. The CDR3 runs to 14 residues. Deletions cut 1 base from V and 4 bases from J, with 10 bases between. In DNA form, the CDR3 reads TGTGCCAGCAGCTTAAATGCGGGGAGAGAGACCCAGTACTTC. Its protein is CASSLNAGRETQYF. Looking up the rest from reference TRBV7-3 and TRBJ2-5 gives the full variable domain: GAGVSQTPSNKVTEKGKYVELRCDPISGHTALYWYRQSLGQGPEFLIYFQGTGAADDSGLPNDRFFAVRPEGSVSTLKIQRTERGDSAVYLCASSLNAGRETQYFGPGTRLLVL.

The V gene is TRBV2, the J gene TRBJ2-3; 7 bases are a match to TRBD2. CDR3 length: 16 residues. Germline V gives CDR1 SNHLY, CDR2 FYNNEI. Trimming cost V 2 bases and J 1 base; bases outside gene matches: 6. The CDR3 region is CASSERASGGTDTQYF. The CDR3 DNA follows: TGTGCCAGCAGTGAAAGGGCTAGCGGAGGCACAGATACGCAGTATTTT.

The chain couples TRBV2 to TRBJ2-3; the match to TRBD2 covers 10 bases. Germline CDR1 reads SNHLY; CDR2 reads FYNNEI. The CDR3 has 16 residues. The V gene end was trimmed by 1 base and the J gene end by 4 bases; junction bases not matched to a gene: 5. As DNA, the CDR3 is TGTGCCAGCAGTGAAGAGGCTAGCGGGAGCCCAGATACGCAGTATTTT. The encoded protein is CASSEEASGSPDTQYF.